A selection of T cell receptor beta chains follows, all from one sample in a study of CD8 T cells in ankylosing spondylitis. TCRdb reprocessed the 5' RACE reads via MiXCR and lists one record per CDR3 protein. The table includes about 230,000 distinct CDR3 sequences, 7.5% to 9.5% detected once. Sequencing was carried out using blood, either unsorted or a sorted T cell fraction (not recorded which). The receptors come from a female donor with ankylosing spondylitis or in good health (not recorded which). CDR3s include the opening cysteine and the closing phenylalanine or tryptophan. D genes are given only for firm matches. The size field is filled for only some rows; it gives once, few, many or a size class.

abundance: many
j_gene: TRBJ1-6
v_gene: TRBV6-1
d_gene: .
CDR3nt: TGTGCCAGCACTGCAGGGGAAGTCAATTCACCCCTCCACTTT
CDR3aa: CASTAGEVNSPLHF

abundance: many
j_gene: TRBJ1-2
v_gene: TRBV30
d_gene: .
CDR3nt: TGTGCCTGGAGACCCCAGGATCTCTATGGCTACACCTTC
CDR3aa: CAWRPQDLYGYTF

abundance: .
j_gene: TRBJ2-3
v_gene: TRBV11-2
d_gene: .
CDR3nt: TGTGCCAGCAGCCGGGCCGGGGGCACAGATACGCAGTATTTT
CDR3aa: CASSRAGGTDTQYF

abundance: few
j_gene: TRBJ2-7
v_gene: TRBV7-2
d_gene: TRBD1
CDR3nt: TGTGCCAGCAGCCCGAGGACAGGGGGCTCCTACGAGCAGTACTTC
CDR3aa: CASSPRTGGSYEQYF

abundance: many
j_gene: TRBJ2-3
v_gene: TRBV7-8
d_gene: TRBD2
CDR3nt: TGTGCCAGCAGCACTCGGACTAGCGGTGCATATACGCAGTATTTT
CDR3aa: CASSTRTSGAYTQYF

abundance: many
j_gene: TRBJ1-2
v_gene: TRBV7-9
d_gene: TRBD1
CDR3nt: TGTGCCAGCAGCTCCACAGGGGCCTATGGCTACACCTTC
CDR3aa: CASSSTGAYGYTF

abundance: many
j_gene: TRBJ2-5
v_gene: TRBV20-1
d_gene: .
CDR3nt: TGCAGTGCTAGCTTCCCCGAAGCGGGGACCCAGTACTTC
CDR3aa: CSASFPEAGTQYF

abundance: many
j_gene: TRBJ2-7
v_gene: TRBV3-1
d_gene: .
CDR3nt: TGTGCCAGCAGCCAAGAGCCCGGCACCTACGAGCAGTACTTC
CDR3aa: CASSQEPGTYEQYF

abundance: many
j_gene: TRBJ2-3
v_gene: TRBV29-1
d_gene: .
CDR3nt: TGCAGCCTTGGGGACGGAGCTAGCACAGATACGCAGTATTTT
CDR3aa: CSLGDGASTDTQYF

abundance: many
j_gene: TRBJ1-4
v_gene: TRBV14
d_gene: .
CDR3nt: TGTGCCAGCAGCCAAGATCTTCCAACCGATGAAAAACTGTTTTTT
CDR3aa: CASSQDLPTDEKLFF

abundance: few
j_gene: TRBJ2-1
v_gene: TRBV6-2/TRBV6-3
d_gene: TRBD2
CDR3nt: TGTGCCAGCGGCATCTTTAGCGGGAGGGCCAGCAATGAGCAGTTCTTC
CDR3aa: CASGIFSGRASNEQFF

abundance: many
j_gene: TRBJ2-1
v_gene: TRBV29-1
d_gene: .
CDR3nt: TGCAGCGTAGACATTACATCCTACAATGAGCAGTTCTTC
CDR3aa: CSVDITSYNEQFF

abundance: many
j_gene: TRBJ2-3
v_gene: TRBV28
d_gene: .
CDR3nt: TGTGCCAGCAGCCTAATCGGGCGGGATACAGATACGCAGTATTTT
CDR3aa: CASSLIGRDTDTQYF